These T cell receptor beta chains were read from a single sample in a study of shared clonotypes between healthy human individuals. Only in-frame clones appear in the TCRdb table, and some are missing; sequencing was by immunoSEQ multiplex PCR. The repertoire holds about 1,500,000 clones, with approximately 97% as singletons. Source material: naive CD4+ T cells sorted from blood. Receptor source: a man under 40 in good health. CDR3s leave out the opening cysteine and the closing phenylalanine or tryptophan. Fields, in order: V gene, D gene, J gene, CDR3 protein. A D gene is named only where the DNA matches it firmly.

TRBV5-1,NA,TRBJ2-2,ASSFKGPPGGELF
TRBV7-9,NA,TRBJ2-3,ASRDLSGTDTQY
TRBV29-1,NA,TRBJ1-1,SVAIGGTSEAF
TRBV7-2,TRBD1,TRBJ1-2,ASSLDRGSYGYT
TRBV4-1,TRBD1,TRBJ2-5,ASSQAGTGEETQY
TRBV15,TRBD2,TRBJ2-5,ATSRDTSGRSETQY
TRBV5-5,TRBD2,TRBJ2-5,ASSLSLAGIRQETQY
TRBV5-4,NA,TRBJ1-4,ASSLEVGENEKLF
TRBV27,NA,TRBJ2-7,ASRKGGGKAYEQY
TRBV28,TRBD2,TRBJ2-7,ASSGGGPYEQY
TRBV5-1,NA,TRBJ2-5,ASSSIRVGQETQY
TRBV5-6,TRBD1,TRBJ2-7,ASSKTGPEGYEQY
TRBV7-9,TRBD2,TRBJ2-3,ASRAQRGSRDTQY
TRBV6-5,NA,TRBJ1-2,ASSYSGLYGYT
TRBV5-1,NA,TRBJ2-2,ASSLITVGELF
TRBV30,NA,TRBJ1-2,AWSRAVGFGYT
TRBV4-3,NA,TRBJ2-5,ASSQLPWEASLQTQY
TRBV1,NA,TRBJ2-1,TSINGGASSYNEQF
TRBV7-9,NA,TRBJ1-1,ASSQGTEAF
TRBV5-1,TRBD2,TRBJ2-1,ASVLRLAGDNEQF
TRBV5-6,NA,TRBJ2-1,ASSLYRVSYNEQF
TRBV5-1,NA,TRBJ2-3,ASSLDPQSTDTQY
TRBV19,TRBD1,TRBJ2-5,ASSIWHSQGAGETQY
TRBV28,NA,TRBJ1-4,ASSLGSRGSEKLF
TRBV28,TRBD1,TRBJ1-4,ASSLSDREEKLF
TRBV14,NA,TRBJ1-4,ASRTTGPNEKLF
TRBV23-1,NA,TRBJ1-2,ASSHGAYGYT
TRBV28,TRBD2,TRBJ2-1,VVAGGPSYNEQF
TRBV21-1,NA,TRBJ1-4,ASSKPGPRANEKLF
TRBV27,TRBD2,TRBJ2-7,ASRIRGRTSGSEQYEQY
TRBV4-3,NA,TRBJ1-5,ASSQDWGNNGNQPQH
TRBV19,TRBD1,TRBJ2-1,ASSTKGQGGNEQF
TRBV4-3,TRBD2,TRBJ2-2,ASSQEPSGRSNTGELF
TRBV9,TRBD2,TRBJ2-2,ASSIRGLAGNTGELF
TRBV6-1,NA,TRBJ1-2,ASSVTVGREAGYGYT